The next 20 T cell receptor beta chains were all read from a single sample in a study of CD8 T cells in Susac syndrome. Roughly 0.45 to 1 ug RNA was reverse transcribed with random hexamers. One entry per CDR3 protein, called by TCRdb with MiXCR from the immunoSEQ multiplex PCR reads. The sample includes 120,000 to 150,000 distinct CDR3 sequences, approximately 93% seen only once; the top ten take around 0.08%. Specimen: CD4+ T cells from PBMCs. These receptors were obtained from a human donor in good health.

The chain couples TRBV20-1 to TRBJ2-3; the match to TRBD2 covers 9 bases. Trimming cost V 6 bases and J 0 bases; bases outside gene matches: 7. CDR3 length equals 15 residues. Germline V CDR1 and CDR2: DFQATT, SNEGSKA (reference sequence). DNA of the CDR3: TGCAGTGCCGCCGAGACTAGCGGTAGCACAGATACGCAGTATTTT. Translation gives CSAAETSGSTDTQYF.

The V call is TRBV20-1, the J call TRBJ2-7; 8 bases map to TRBD1. This CDR3 has 13 amino acids. V gave up 7 bases and J gave up 4 bases; unmatched junction bases: 9. Germline V gives CDR1 DFQATT, CDR2 SNEGSKA (reference sequence). The CDR3 sequence: CSGTGTGDYEQYF. DNA for the CDR3: TGCAGTGGGACCGGGACAGGTGATTACGAGCAGTACTTC.

This chain joins TRBV20-1 and TRBJ2-3; no clear D. V was cut by 1 base and J by 1 base, with 15 bases left in between. The germline gives CDR1 DFQATT, CDR2 SNEGSKA (reference sequence). The CDR3 runs 16 residues. DNA of the CDR3: TGCAGTGCTAGAGGGGGTACTGGAGTCGGCACAGATACGCAGTATTTT. Translation: CSARGGTGVGTDTQYF.

The chain carries TRBV12-3 or TRBV12-4 and TRBJ2-1; 10 bases agree with TRBD1. V trimming: 7 bases; J trimming: 8 bases; junction bases outside the gene matches: 8. This CDR3 is 14 amino acids long. The CDR3 nucleotides are TGTGCCAGCACCTCCGGGACAGGGGACGATGAGCAGTTCTTC. Protein product: CASTSGTGDDEQFF.

This sequence joins TRBV9 and TRBJ2-7, with 7 bases fitting TRBD2. Germline assignment: CDR1 SGDLS and CDR2 YYNGEE. The CDR3 length is 13 residues. In DNA form, the CDR3 reads TGTGCGAGCGCCCGGGAGGACCCCTACGAGCAGTACTTC. Translating it yields CASAREDPYEQYF.

This chain links TRBV20-1 with TRBJ2-2; weak D call: TRBD1 (7 bases). The CDR3 consists of 18 residues. V was cut by 2 bases and J by 7 bases, with 26 bases left in between. CDR1 is DFQATT and CDR2 is SNEGSKA in the germline V gene (reference sequence). The CDR3: CSARPGQAISGGGGELFF. In nucleotides, the CDR3 is TGCAGTGCTAGACCCGGACAGGCCATTTCCGGGGGCGGCGGGGAGCTGTTTTTT.

The rearrangement uses TRBV7-2 and TRBJ2-2; maybe TRBD1 (6 bases). This CDR3 is built from 15 residues. Germline V gene sequence: CDR1 SGHTA, CDR2 FQGNSA. Trimming shortened V by 7 bases and J by 5 bases, and 17 bases separated the two germline ends. The CDR3, as DNA: TGTGCCAGCAACAACCAAGGGGGTGCGACCGGGGAGCTGTTTTTT. Its protein is CASNNQGGATGELFF.

The chain employs TRBV27 and TRBJ2-7; 7 positions match TRBD2. The V segment lost 2 bases and the J segment 3 bases; nucleotides outside the gene matches: 7. This CDR3 is 15 amino acids long. Germline V lookup: CDR1 MNHEY, CDR2 SMNVEV (reference sequence). Written as DNA, the CDR3 is TGTGCCAGCAGTTTAAGCGGGGCATGGGGCTACGAGCAGTACTTC. The encoded protein is CASSLSGAWGYEQYF.

The CDR3 DNA follows: TGCAGTGCAGAGGCCGGGACTAGCGGGACCTACGAGCAGTACTTC. This encodes CSAEAGTSGTYEQYF. This chain connects TRBV20-1 to TRBJ2-7; 13 positions agree with TRBD2. CDR3 length: 15 amino acids. V gave up 6 bases and J gave up 2 bases; unmatched junction bases: 7. Germline assignment: CDR1 DFQATT and CDR2 SNEGSKA (reference sequence).

This clonotype was detected only once. The chain is built from TRBV2 and TRBJ2-1; 10 bases match TRBD2. Looked up from germline, CDR1 is SNHLY and CDR2 is FYNNEI. This CDR3 contains 15 residues. The V and J ends lost 5 bases and 4 bases, in that order; junction bases with no gene match: 5. The CDR3 protein is CASSLLAGYYNEQFF. In DNA, the CDR3 is TGTGCCAGCAGTTTACTAGCGGGATATTACAATGAGCAGTTCTTC.

This rearrangement joins TRBV11-1 to TRBJ2-7; TRBD2 matches at 14 bases. The V gene end was trimmed by 5 bases and the J gene end by 6 bases; junction bases not matched to a gene: 9. Germline assignment: CDR1 SGHAT and CDR2 FQDESV (reference sequence). This CDR3 comprises 16 residues. This chain's CDR3 is CASSAGLAGVGAEQYF. CDR3 nucleotides: TGTGCCAGCAGCGCGGGACTAGCGGGAGTAGGCGCCGAGCAGTACTTC. Complete variable domain (other parts from reference TRBV11-1 and TRBJ2-7): EAEVAQSPRYKITEKSQAVAFWCDPISGHATLYWYRQILGQGPELLVQFQDESVVDDSQLPKDRFSAERLKGVDSTLKIQPAELGDSAMYLCASSAGLAGVGAEQYFGPGTRLTVT.

This chain uses TRBV14 with TRBJ2-7; 9 bases match TRBD1. The CDR3 extends over 16 amino acids. V shed 3 bases and J 2 bases; nucleotides not matched to a gene: 8. Germline CDR1 and CDR2: SGHDN and FVKESK. The CDR3 protein is CASSQVAGTGPYEQYF. DNA for the CDR3: TGTGCCAGCAGCCAGGTAGCCGGGACAGGGCCCTACGAGCAGTACTTC.

This clonotype was counted a single time. This chain links TRBV28 with TRBJ1-2; 10 positions agree with TRBD1. The CDR3 is 16 amino acids. Losses at the gene ends were 6 bases for V and 0 bases for J; bases not matched to a gene: 7. Germline assignment: CDR1 MDHEN and CDR2 SYDVKM. CDR3 DNA: TGTGCCAGCAGGGGACAGGGGATGGGACCTAACTATGGCTACACCTTC. It codes for CASRGQGMGPNYGYTF.

The rearrangement uses TRBV5-4 and TRBJ2-6, with D maybe TRBD2 (6 bases). Trimming took 0 bases from V and 0 from J, leaving 7 bases between them. From germline, CDR1 is SGHNT and CDR2 YYREEE (reference sequence). The CDR3 loop spans 16 amino acids. CDR3 nucleotide sequence: TGTGCCAGCAGCTTGGGGGGGGACTCTGGGGCCAACGTCCTGACTTTC. As protein: CASSLGGDSGANVLTF. The full variable domain, its missing parts supplied by reference TRBV5-4 and TRBJ2-6, is ETGVTQSPTHLIKTRGQQVTLRCSSQSGHNTVSWYQQALGQGPQFIFQYYREEENGRGNFPPRFSGLQFPNYSSELNVNALELDDSALYLCASSLGGDSGANVLTFGAGSRLTVL.

The V call is TRBV10-3, the J call TRBJ2-5, with D maybe TRBD1 (8 bases). The ends were cut back, 6 bases at V and 5 bases at J, with 13 bases in the middle. Per germline, CDR1 ENHRY and CDR2 SYGVKD. The CDR3 length is 13 residues. The CDR3 coding sequence is TGTGCCATCAGAGGACAGGGAGGGGAGACCCAGTACTTC. Amino acid sequence: CAIRGQGGETQYF.

The chain recombines TRBV10-3 with TRBJ2-7; 13 positions match TRBD2. V dropped 3 bases and J dropped 4; count of bases not matched to a gene: 18. The CDR3 is made up of 20 amino acids. Germline CDR1 and CDR2: ENHRY and SYGVKD. CDR3 region: CAISDPLRTSGRSSAYEQYF. DNA of the CDR3: TGTGCCATCAGTGACCCCTTGAGGACTAGCGGGAGAAGTTCCGCATACGAGCAGTACTTC.

The J gene is TRBJ1-1, the V gene TRBV7-9; 7 nucleotides match TRBD1. Trimming took 6 bases from V and 6 from J; bases not matched to a gene: 10. The CDR3 contains 14 residues. Per germline, CDR1 SEHNR and CDR2 FQNEAQ (reference sequence). CDR3 sequence: CASRREGAAAEAFF. As DNA, the CDR3 is TGTGCCAGCAGACGCGAGGGGGCAGCGGCTGAAGCTTTCTTT.

The V and J genes are TRBV9 and TRBJ2-3; D gene uncertain. The CDR3 consists of 14 residues. The V gene lost 3 bases and the J gene lost 1 base, with 9 bases spanning the gap. The germline V gene encodes CDR1 SGDLS and CDR2 YYNGEE. The CDR3 sequence is CASSAEQRTDTQYF. CDR3 DNA sequence: TGTGCCAGCAGCGCAGAGCAGCGCACAGATACGCAGTATTTT.

The J gene is TRBJ2-3, the V gene TRBV5-1; the D is unclear. The V gene lost 4 bases and the J gene lost 0 bases, with 6 bases spanning the gap. Germline V gives CDR1 SGHRS, CDR2 YFSETQ. This CDR3 is built from 13 residues. For the CDR3, the DNA is TGCGCCAGCAGCGAACTAAGCACAGATACGCAGTATTTT. Translation gives CASSELSTDTQYF.

DNA of the CDR3: TGTGCCAGCAGTGTAGTGGTGGAGACCCAGTACTTC. Translation: CASSVVVETQYF. This rearrangement joins TRBV2 to TRBJ2-5; D gene unclear. CDR1 is SNHLY, CDR2 FYNNEI, per germline. The CDR3 spans 12 residues. Trimming left V 4 bases short and J 5 bases short, with 8 bases between.